This is a list of T cell receptor beta chains from one sample in a study of T cells after yellow fever vaccination. Each CDR3 protein gets one entry after TCRdb re-called the 5' RACE reads with MiXCR. The repertoire holds approximately 610,000 distinct CDR3 sequences, roughly a sixth seen once, with around 15% in the top ten. The source was PBMCs, collected 4 to 5 days after the first yellow fever vaccination. These receptors were collected from a man younger than 30 who received the YFV17D yellow fever vaccine. Each CDR3 is given without its conserved first and last residue. Fields, in order: V gene, CDR3 length, D gene, CDR3 protein. D genes are given only for firm matches.

v_call: TRBV5-1; cdr3_length: 11; d_call: NA; cdr3_aa: ASSLQGLREQF
v_call: TRBV7-9; cdr3_length: 12; d_call: NA; cdr3_aa: ASSPEVLHNEQF
v_call: TRBV9; cdr3_length: 13; d_call: NA; cdr3_aa: ASSDRRTGTGELF
v_call: TRBV7-2; cdr3_length: 14; d_call: NA; cdr3_aa: ASSLWRGLNTGELF
v_call: TRBV20-1; cdr3_length: 14; d_call: TRBD1; cdr3_aa: SAPSRQGWGTDTQY
v_call: TRBV7-3; cdr3_length: 14; d_call: NA; cdr3_aa: ASSPGGAVSTGELF
v_call: TRBV5-1; cdr3_length: 15; d_call: NA; cdr3_aa: ASSLVGQTNVKNIQY
v_call: TRBV20-1; cdr3_length: 14; d_call: NA; cdr3_aa: SAREPKGVGDTEAF
v_call: TRBV6-1; cdr3_length: 12; d_call: NA; cdr3_aa: ASTPPGVWTEAF
v_call: TRBV4-3; cdr3_length: 12; d_call: NA; cdr3_aa: ASSQEASASTQY
v_call: TRBV9; cdr3_length: 14; d_call: TRBD1; cdr3_aa: ASSVGQALLTDTQY
v_call: TRBV20-1; cdr3_length: 11; d_call: NA; cdr3_aa: SAVQGSGNTIY
v_call: TRBV19; cdr3_length: 10; d_call: NA; cdr3_aa: ASSIANSPLH
v_call: TRBV12-3/TRBV12-4; cdr3_length: 11; d_call: TRBD1; cdr3_aa: ASTDRVMTEAF
v_call: TRBV7-2; cdr3_length: 12; d_call: TRBD1; cdr3_aa: ASSATTGVGTQY
v_call: TRBV10-3; cdr3_length: 10; d_call: NA; cdr3_aa: AIGGGNTEAF
v_call: TRBV4-1; cdr3_length: 13; d_call: NA; cdr3_aa: ASSQGRGSTDTQY
v_call: TRBV18; cdr3_length: 13; d_call: NA; cdr3_aa: ASSPTSGVGTEAF
v_call: TRBV5-1; cdr3_length: 13; d_call: TRBD2; cdr3_aa: ASGRTRRGAETQY
v_call: TRBV20-1; cdr3_length: 11; d_call: NA; cdr3_aa: SAPLGGQETQY
v_call: TRBV5-1; cdr3_length: 14; d_call: NA; cdr3_aa: ASSFTGRQMNTEAF
v_call: TRBV3-1; cdr3_length: 12; d_call: NA; cdr3_aa: ASSHLPDYDEQY
v_call: TRBV11-2; cdr3_length: 12; d_call: NA; cdr3_aa: ASSSLRGQETQY
v_call: TRBV20-1; cdr3_length: 11; d_call: TRBD2; cdr3_aa: SATGGRSDTQY
v_call: TRBV12-3/TRBV12-4; cdr3_length: 10; d_call: NA; cdr3_aa: ASSLGRYGYT
v_call: TRBV7-6; cdr3_length: 15; d_call: TRBD1; cdr3_aa: ASSLAPGGISEETQY
v_call: TRBV20-1; cdr3_length: 10; d_call: NA; cdr3_aa: SAREAPYGYT
v_call: TRBV27; cdr3_length: 12; d_call: NA; cdr3_aa: ASSPHRLWNEQF
v_call: TRBV7-2; cdr3_length: 13; d_call: NA; cdr3_aa: ASSSQFTDYNEQF
v_call: TRBV7-2; cdr3_length: 12; d_call: TRBD1; cdr3_aa: ASSLGQGWYEQY
v_call: TRBV30; cdr3_length: 15; d_call: TRBD1; cdr3_aa: AWQGQALSSYNSPLH
v_call: TRBV18; cdr3_length: 12; d_call: NA; cdr3_aa: ASSPVVENYGYT
v_call: TRBV19; cdr3_length: 12; d_call: NA; cdr3_aa: ASSIGADRNTIY
v_call: TRBV20-1; cdr3_length: 11; d_call: TRBD1; cdr3_aa: SAPGTGYNEQF
v_call: TRBV23-1; cdr3_length: 13; d_call: NA; cdr3_aa: ASRPPTRDVTEAF
v_call: TRBV11-2; cdr3_length: 12; d_call: NA; cdr3_aa: ASSLGQSNTEAF
v_call: TRBV19; cdr3_length: 10; d_call: NA; cdr3_aa: ASSIQGPEAF
v_call: TRBV4-1; cdr3_length: 11; d_call: NA; cdr3_aa: ASSQALYSPLH
v_call: TRBV6-4; cdr3_length: 16; d_call: NA; cdr3_aa: ASSDSIFPRPENTEAF
v_call: TRBV19; cdr3_length: 12; d_call: NA; cdr3_aa: ASSSPTRLGEQF
v_call: TRBV5-6; cdr3_length: 11; d_call: NA; cdr3_aa: ASSSHNTGELF
v_call: TRBV20-1; cdr3_length: 13; d_call: NA; cdr3_aa: SADLVGEIQETQY
v_call: TRBV7-8; cdr3_length: 12; d_call: NA; cdr3_aa: ASSLGQYYNEQF
v_call: TRBV24-1; cdr3_length: 10; d_call: NA; cdr3_aa: ATSETRYGYT
v_call: TRBV7-9; cdr3_length: 11; d_call: NA; cdr3_aa: ASSSWGQETQY
v_call: TRBV9; cdr3_length: 8; d_call: NA; cdr3_aa: ASKYWEQY
v_call: TRBV14; cdr3_length: 10; d_call: NA; cdr3_aa: ASSQESWTQY
v_call: TRBV10-3; cdr3_length: 12; d_call: TRBD1; cdr3_aa: AIRAGTGDNTIY
v_call: TRBV20-1; cdr3_length: 13; d_call: NA; cdr3_aa: SAARVGHYPDTQY
v_call: TRBV5-1; cdr3_length: 11; d_call: TRBD1; cdr3_aa: ASSTGQRTEAF
v_call: TRBV11-2; cdr3_length: 14; d_call: NA; cdr3_aa: ASSLVRGTNTGELF
v_call: TRBV6-1; cdr3_length: 13; d_call: TRBD2; cdr3_aa: ASRTSGGPTDTQY